This is a list of T cell receptor beta chains from one sample in a study of molecular identifiers for immune sequencing clone quantification. A single record per CDR3 protein comes from TCRdb applying MiXCR to the PCR reads. The sample includes about 68,000 distinct CDR3 sequences, 18% seen only once; the top ten take over 1.3%. The sequenced sample was naive CD8+ T cells from blood, with Jurkat cell RNA spiked in. All receptors come from a human donor in good health. Some libraries in this study had Jurkat cell RNA spiked in. CDR3s include the opening cysteine and the closing phenylalanine or tryptophan. A D gene is named only where the DNA matches it firmly. Rows give clone size only sometimes, using once, few, many, or a class for an expanded clone.

v_gene	abundance	d_gene	j_gene	CDR3aa	CDR3nt
TRBV19	.	TRBD1	TRBJ1-2	CASSETPTGGGYGYTF	TGTGCCAGTAGCGAAACCCCGACAGGGGGCGGCTATGGCTACACCTTC
TRBV7-9	.	TRBD2	TRBJ2-1	CASRRLAGGHDEQFF	TGTGCCAGCAGGCGTCTAGCGGGAGGGCACGATGAGCAGTTCTTC
TRBV10-2	many	TRBD2	TRBJ2-7	CASSELAGVHEQYF	TGCGCCAGCAGTGAGCTAGCGGGAGTCCACGAGCAGTACTTC
TRBV18	many	.	TRBJ2-7	CASSLTQGPVSEQYF	TGTGCCAGCTCACTAACACAGGGTCCCGTGAGCGAGCAGTACTTC
TRBV4-1	many	TRBD1	TRBJ1-1	CASSQVSNRGSRNTEAFF	TGCGCCAGCAGCCAAGTGAGCAACAGGGGATCGCGGAACACTGAAGCTTTCTTT
TRBV27	few	TRBD2	TRBJ2-1	CASSFSGTPLGDEQFF	TGTGCCAGCAGTTTTAGCGGGACTCCCCTCGGGGATGAGCAGTTCTTC
TRBV18	many	TRBD2	TRBJ2-1	CASSPLAGAWEQFF	TGTGCCAGCTCACCTCTAGCGGGAGCTTGGGAGCAGTTCTTC
TRBV28	few	TRBD1	TRBJ2-1	CASRTGSDSRNEQFF	TGTGCCAGTCGGACAGGGAGTGACTCGCGGAATGAGCAGTTCTTC
TRBV12-3/TRBV12-4	many	.	TRBJ2-3	CASSPAVTDTQYF	TGTGCCAGCAGCCCAGCAGTCACAGATACGCAGTATTTT
TRBV29-1	many	TRBD1	TRBJ2-7	CSATEVGQGPHEQYF	TGCAGCGCCACTGAGGTGGGACAGGGGCCCCACGAGCAGTACTTC
TRBV28	many	TRBD2	TRBJ2-5	CASSPYGTRGQETQYF	TGTGCCAGCAGCCCCTATGGGACTAGAGGCCAAGAGACCCAGTACTTC
TRBV3-1	few	.	TRBJ2-7	CASSHLSGDFSYEQYF	TGTGCCAGCAGCCACCTCTCGGGAGACTTTTCCTACGAGCAGTACTTC
TRBV4-1	many	TRBD1	TRBJ1-2	CASSQVGQGDGGYTF	TGCGCCAGCAGCCAAGTGGGACAGGGGGATGGAGGCTACACCTTC
TRBV25-1	many	.	TRBJ2-7	CASSELSYEQYF	TGTGCCAGCAGTGAATTATCCTACGAGCAGTACTTC
TRBV6-5	many	TRBD2	TRBJ2-7	CASSTHGETGLEDEQYF	TGTGCCAGCAGTACTCATGGAGAGACGGGACTAGAGGATGAGCAGTACTTC
TRBV5-4	many	.	TRBJ1-3	CASSFRPAGSLSGNTIYF	TGTGCCAGCAGCTTTAGACCCGCGGGCAGCCTCTCTGGAAACACCATATATTTT
TRBV19	.	TRBD2	TRBJ2-2	CASSIGRGLADLSGELFF	TGTGCCAGTAGTATAGGCCGGGGACTAGCGGACCTCTCCGGGGAGCTGTTTTTT
TRBV24-1	many	.	TRBJ2-5	CATRDAGQGAQYF	TGTGCCACCAGGGACGCCGGTCAAGGGGCCCAGTACTTC
TRBV5-8	many	.	TRBJ2-4	CASSPIWDLSIIQYF	TGTGCCAGCAGCCCCATCTGGGACCTATCTATTATTCAGTACTTC
TRBV7-9	many	.	TRBJ2-3	CASSPVWPSASHTDTQYF	TGTGCCAGCAGCCCTGTTTGGCCAAGCGCCTCCCACACAGATACGCAGTATTTT
TRBV7-9	many	TRBD1	TRBJ2-3	CARQDRGENTQYF	TGTGCCCGCCAGGACAGGGGAGAAAATACGCAGTATTTT
TRBV12-3/TRBV12-4	.	.	TRBJ2-7	CASSLSERPGYEQYF	TGTGCCAGCAGTTTATCGGAGCGGCCGGGTTACGAGCAGTACTTC
TRBV7-2	few	.	TRBJ2-3	CAGSDRRAAVWPDTQYF	TGTGCCGGCAGCGACCGGAGGGCGGCTGTGTGGCCAGATACGCAGTATTTT
TRBV30	many	.	TRBJ2-7	CAWNMGQAAYEQYF	TGTGCCTGGAATATGGGGCAGGCCGCCTACGAGCAGTACTTC
TRBV7-9	many	.	TRBJ2-2	CASSLENTGELFF	TGTGCCAGCAGCTTAGAGAACACCGGGGAGCTGTTTTTT
TRBV7-8	many	.	TRBJ2-2	CASSGDTGELFF	TGTGCCAGCAGCGGAGACACCGGGGAGCTGTTTTTT
TRBV6-2/TRBV6-3	many	TRBD1	TRBJ1-4	CASSRGQEEKLFF	TGTGCCAGCAGCAGGGGGCAAGAAGAAAAACTGTTTTTT
TRBV10-1	many	.	TRBJ2-5	CASSEPNAGWTQYF	TGCGCCAGCAGTGAGCCAAATGCAGGGTGGACCCAGTACTTC
TRBV12-3/TRBV12-4	many	TRBD2	TRBJ2-7	CASSLPSGGSYEQYF	TGTGCCAGCAGTTTACCTAGCGGGGGCTCCTACGAGCAGTACTTC
TRBV6-5	many	.	TRBJ1-4	CASKRGTTNEKLFF	TGTGCCAGCAAACGAGGGACAACTAATGAAAAACTGTTTTTT
TRBV29-1	many	.	TRBJ2-6	CSVEHREAGANVLTF	TGCAGCGTTGAGCACAGGGAAGCTGGGGCCAACGTCCTGACTTTC
TRBV19	many	TRBD1	TRBJ1-1	CASSAPGQAIPEAFF	TGTGCCAGTAGTGCCCCGGGACAGGCGATCCCTGAAGCTTTCTTT
TRBV5-1	few	TRBD2	TRBJ2-3	CASGGGGLGDESGSTDTQYF	TGCGCCAGCGGCGGCGGGGGACTGGGGGACGAATCGGGTAGCACAGATACGCAGTATTTT
TRBV20-1	many	TRBD2	TRBJ2-5	CSARAWGGLASQETQYF	TGCAGTGCTAGAGCCTGGGGAGGACTAGCGTCACAAGAGACCCAGTACTTC
TRBV28	.	TRBD2	TRBJ2-1	CASRTLAGGPIGYNEQFF	TGTGCCAGCAGGACCTTAGCGGGAGGCCCCATCGGATACAATGAGCAGTTCTTC
TRBV20-1	.	TRBD2	TRBJ2-5	CSARGSGRAGETQYF	TGCAGTGCTAGAGGGAGCGGGAGGGCCGGAGAGACCCAGTACTTC
TRBV7-6	.	TRBD2	TRBJ2-2	CASSLIGRAANTGELFF	TGTGCCAGCAGCTTAATCGGGAGGGCCGCGAACACCGGGGAGCTGTTTTTT
TRBV27	.	.	TRBJ1-1	CASSLARGNTEAFF	TGTGCCAGCAGTTTAGCTCGGGGGAACACTGAAGCTTTCTTT
TRBV6-2/TRBV6-3	many	TRBD2	TRBJ2-3	CASRVRTSGSTDTQYF	TGTGCCAGCAGAGTTAGGACTAGCGGTAGCACAGATACGCAGTATTTT
TRBV7-9	many	.	TRBJ2-5	CASSGQLQETQYF	TGTGCCAGCAGCGGACAGCTTCAAGAGACCCAGTACTTC
TRBV4-1	many	.	TRBJ1-2	CASSPQREVYGYTF	TGCGCCAGCAGCCCACAGAGGGAGGTCTATGGCTACACCTTC
TRBV14	many	.	TRBJ1-1	CASSHAPAGFAEAFF	TGTGCCAGCAGCCACGCCCCGGCGGGGTTCGCTGAAGCTTTCTTT
TRBV4-1	many	.	TRBJ1-1	CASSQDPGGPGAFF	TGCGCCAGCAGCCAAGATCCAGGAGGCCCAGGAGCTTTCTTT
TRBV29-1	many	TRBD2	TRBJ2-1	CSVQGPGLAGDEQFF	TGCAGCGTCCAGGGGCCGGGACTAGCGGGAGATGAGCAGTTCTTC
TRBV7-8	many	.	TRBJ2-1	CASSLAPLAYEQFF	TGTGCCAGCAGCTTAGCGCCACTAGCTTATGAGCAGTTCTTC
TRBV7-9	many	TRBD1	TRBJ2-7	CASSLAFTGADEQYF	TGTGCCAGCAGCTTAGCGTTTACAGGGGCGGACGAGCAGTACTTC
TRBV19	few	.	TRBJ1-1	CATRGGTEAFF	TGTGCCACCAGGGGTGGTACTGAAGCTTTCTTT
TRBV5-5	.	TRBD1	TRBJ2-7	CASSWDSYEQYF	TGTGCCAGCAGCTGGGACAGCTACGAGCAGTACTTC
TRBV14	many	TRBD2	TRBJ2-5	CASSQDLGLAGGETQYF	TGTGCCAGCAGCCAAGATCTAGGACTAGCGGGAGGCGAGACCCAGTACTTC
TRBV14	.	.	TRBJ2-7	CASSQVAKQYF	TGTGCCAGCAGCCAAGTGGCCAAGCAGTACTTC
TRBV20-1	many	.	TRBJ1-5	CSARGPNSNQPQHF	TGCAGTGCACGGGGCCCGAATAGCAATCAGCCCCAGCATTTT
TRBV6-5	many	.	TRBJ1-6	CASSPGLYANSPLHF	TGTGCCAGCAGTCCCGGACTTTATGCGAATTCACCCCTCCACTTT
TRBV20-1	many	.	TRBJ2-7	CSARDSSVISYEQYF	TGCAGTGCTAGAGACTCCAGCGTAATCTCCTACGAGCAGTACTTC
TRBV11-3	many	.	TRBJ2-7	CASSSQDQRVYEQYF	TGTGCCAGCAGCTCTCAGGACCAAAGGGTCTACGAGCAGTACTTC
TRBV7-9	many	.	TRBJ2-5	CASSATGTTGETQYF	TGTGCCAGCAGCGCCACCGGGACGACTGGAGAGACCCAGTACTTC
TRBV7-8	.	TRBD1	TRBJ2-2	CASSLGPGQGTGELFF	TGTGCCAGCAGCTTGGGGCCGGGACAGGGCACCGGGGAGCTGTTTTTT
TRBV28	many	.	TRBJ1-5	CASSFRLSNQPQHF	TGTGCCAGCAGTTTTCGGTTGAGCAATCAGCCCCAGCATTTT
TRBV5-3	.	.	TRBJ1-1	CASSPTWGGTAEAFF	TGTGCCAGCAGCCCAACATGGGGGGGCACCGCTGAAGCTTTCTTT